This TCR beta chain was captured in a study of cytomegalovirus exposure and HLA in healthy donors. As for the study in general: From HLA-typed donors, an early data release held 70 million to 95 million unique TCRs. General observations from the study: As a later analysis showed, several of the most significant clusters appeared to be linked to common viral pathogens. The study flagged roughly 160 TCR beta chains as cytomegalovirus-associated. Immune exposure data for these donors was limited to CMV serostatus.

CDR3 length equals 17 residues. Germline V gene data show CDR1 as MGHDK and CDR2 as SYGVNS. The J segment lost 13 bases and the V segment lost 1 base, leaving 16 bases of the junction unmatched. The PCR employed 60 Vbeta primers together with 13 Jbeta primers. Sequenced by immunoSEQ multiplex PCR; TCRdb stores in-frame clones only, minus some. Of roughly 200,000 clones listed, over 75% are singletons. Details on this clone: The antigen is undetermined.

Sequenced sample: PBMCs. V is TRBV25-1 and J is TRBJ2-6, with 7 bases matching TRBD1. The origin of this receptor is a woman aged 45 to 65 in good health and CMV-seronegative. The CDR3 here is CASSESRDSSILGVLTF. CDR3 in DNA: TGTGCCAGCAGTGAATCTAGGGACAGCTCTATCCTGGGGGTCCTGACTTTC.